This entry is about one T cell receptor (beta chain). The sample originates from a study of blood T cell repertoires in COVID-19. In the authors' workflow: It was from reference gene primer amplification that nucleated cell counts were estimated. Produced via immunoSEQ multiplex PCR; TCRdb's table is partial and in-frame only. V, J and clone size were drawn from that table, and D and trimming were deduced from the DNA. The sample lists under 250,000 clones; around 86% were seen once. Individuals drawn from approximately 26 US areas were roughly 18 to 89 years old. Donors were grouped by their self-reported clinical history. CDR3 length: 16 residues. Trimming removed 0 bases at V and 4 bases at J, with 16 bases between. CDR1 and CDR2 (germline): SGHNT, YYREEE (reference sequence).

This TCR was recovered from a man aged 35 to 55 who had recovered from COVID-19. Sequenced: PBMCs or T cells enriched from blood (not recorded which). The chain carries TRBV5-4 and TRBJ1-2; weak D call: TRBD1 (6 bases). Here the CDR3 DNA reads TGTGCCAGCAGCTTGGCGGTGGACAGACCCTCCTATGGCTACACCTTC. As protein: CASSLAVDRPSYGYTF.